This T cell receptor beta chain was identified in a study of blood T cell repertoires in COVID-19. Study-level information: Samples taken during acute and convalescent COVID-19 were collected in the United States, Italy and Spain. Nucleic acid was either cDNA or gDNA, and it came from T cells, B-cell-depleted T cells, or PBMCs.

J lost 0 bases, V lost 3 bases, and 5 bases had no gene match. CDR3 size: 15 residues. Germline-derived CDR1 and CDR2 are SGHTA and FQGNSA. In the study's own analysis: Researchers report that nucleated cell counts were estimated from reference gene primer amplification. The assay was immunoSEQ multiplex PCR, and TCRdb's table has in-frame clones only and misses some. The V and J calls and clone size are taken from that table; D and trimming were inferred from the DNA. The table records roughly 110,000 clones, 81% of them present only once. This chain joins TRBV7-2 and TRBJ2-7, with 7 bases lining up with TRBD2. The clonotype comes from a human donor in a cohort sampled during active COVID-19. Material: peripheral blood. The CDR3, as DNA: TGTGCCAGCAGCTTCGCCCGGGACTACTCCTACGAGCAGTACTTC. Translation gives CASSFARDYSYEQYF. Drawing the rest from reference TRBV7-2 and TRBJ2-7, the complete variable domain is GAGVSQSPSNKVTEKGKDVELRCDPISGHTALYWYRQSLGQGLEFLIYFQGNSAPDKSGLPSDRFSAERTGGSVSTLTIQRTQQEDSAVYLCASSFARDYSYEQYFGPGTRLTVT.